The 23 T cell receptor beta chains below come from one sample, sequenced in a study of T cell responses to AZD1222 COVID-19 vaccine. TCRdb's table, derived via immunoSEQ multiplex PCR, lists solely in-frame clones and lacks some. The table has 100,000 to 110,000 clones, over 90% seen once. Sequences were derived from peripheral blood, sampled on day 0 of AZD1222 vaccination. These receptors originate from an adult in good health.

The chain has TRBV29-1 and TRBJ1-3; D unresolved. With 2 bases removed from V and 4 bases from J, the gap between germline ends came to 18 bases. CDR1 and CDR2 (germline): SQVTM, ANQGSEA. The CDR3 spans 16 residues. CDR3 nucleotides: TGCAGCGTTGAATACCCCCCCCGAATGGAAGGAAACACCATATATTTT. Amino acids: CSVEYPPRMEGNTIYF.

Here the CDR3 reads CASSQPNQGSEAFF. CDR3 bases: TGTGCCAGCAGCCAACCTAATCAGGGGTCTGAAGCTTTCTTT. The chain couples TRBV3-1 (or the pseudogene TRBV3-2) to TRBJ1-1; perhaps TRBD1 as D (6 bases). V was cut by 2 bases and J by 6 bases, with 13 bases left in between. Germline lookup yields CDR1 LGHDT and CDR2 YNNKEL (reference sequence). The CDR3 is 14 residues long.

Here the CDR3 DNA reads TGTGCCAGCAGCTTAAATCAAGCGGCCAGCACAGATACGCAGTATTTT. It encodes CASSLNQAASTDTQYF. This chain links TRBV7-3 with TRBJ2-3, with a tentative D call TRBD2 (5 bases). The germline gives CDR1 SGHTA, CDR2 FQGTGA. V was pared by 1 base and J by 0 bases, with 11 bases between. The CDR3 spans 16 residues.

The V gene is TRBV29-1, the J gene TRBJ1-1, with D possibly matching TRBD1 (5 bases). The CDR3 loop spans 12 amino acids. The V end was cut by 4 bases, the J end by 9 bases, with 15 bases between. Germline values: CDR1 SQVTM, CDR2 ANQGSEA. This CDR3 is CSVVVGQTKAFF. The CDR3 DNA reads TGCAGCGTTGTGGTGGGGCAGACCAAAGCTTTCTTT.

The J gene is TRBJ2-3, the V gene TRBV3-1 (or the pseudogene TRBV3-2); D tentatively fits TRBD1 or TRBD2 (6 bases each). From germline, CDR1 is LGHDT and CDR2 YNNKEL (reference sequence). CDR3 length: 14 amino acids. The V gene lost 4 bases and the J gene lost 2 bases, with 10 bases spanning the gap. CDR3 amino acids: CASSPEGVTDTQYF. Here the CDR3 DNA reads TGTGCCAGCAGCCCGGAGGGGGTCACAGATACGCAGTATTTT.

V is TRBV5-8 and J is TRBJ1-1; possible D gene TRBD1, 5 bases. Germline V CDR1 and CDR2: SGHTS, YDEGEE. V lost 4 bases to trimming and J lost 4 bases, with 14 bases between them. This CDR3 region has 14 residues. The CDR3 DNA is TGTGCCAGCAGCCGGGGCGGGTTGCCCACTGAAGCTTTCTTT. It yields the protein CASSRGGLPTEAFF.

In nucleotides, the CDR3 is TGTGCCAGCAGCCAACTAGCGGGAGTGGGGGAGACCCAGTACTTC. Translation gives CASSQLAGVGETQYF. J is TRBJ2-5 and V is TRBV3-1 (or the pseudogene TRBV3-2); 10 bases are shared with TRBD2. Germline V CDR1 and CDR2: LGHDT, YNNKEL (reference sequence). The CDR3 is made up of 15 amino acids. V was pared by 2 bases and J by 5 bases, with 5 bases of the junction left unmatched.

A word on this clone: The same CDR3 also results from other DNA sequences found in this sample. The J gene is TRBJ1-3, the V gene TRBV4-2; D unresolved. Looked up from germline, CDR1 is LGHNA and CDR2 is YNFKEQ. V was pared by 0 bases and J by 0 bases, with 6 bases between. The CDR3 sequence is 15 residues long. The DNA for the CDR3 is TGTGCCAGCAGCCAAGACCCTAACTCTGGAAACACCATATATTTT. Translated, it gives CASSQDPNSGNTIYF.

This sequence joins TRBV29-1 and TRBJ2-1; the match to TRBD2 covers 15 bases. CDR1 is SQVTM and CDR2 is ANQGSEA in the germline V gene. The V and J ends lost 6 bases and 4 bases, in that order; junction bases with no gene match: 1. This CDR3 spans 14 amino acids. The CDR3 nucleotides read TGCAGCGTAGGGACTAGCGGGGGGTACAATGAGCAGTTCTTC. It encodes CSVGTSGGYNEQFF.

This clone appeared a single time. The CDR3 loop reads CASSQQGHQPQHF. In DNA, the CDR3 is TGTGCCAGCAGCCAACAGGGTCATCAGCCCCAGCATTTT. The chain uses TRBV27 and TRBJ1-5; TRBD1 is a possible D gene (6 bases). CDR3 length: 13 residues. CDR1 and CDR2 (germline): MNHEY, SMNVEV (reference sequence). V was clipped by 6 bases and J by 5 bases, with 11 bases between them.

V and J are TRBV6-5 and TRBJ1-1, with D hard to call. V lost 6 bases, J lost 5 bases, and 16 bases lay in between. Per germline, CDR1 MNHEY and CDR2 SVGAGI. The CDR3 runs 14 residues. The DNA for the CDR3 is TGTGCCAGCAGACGGGCCCCAACCGAGACTGAAGCTTTCTTT. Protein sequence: CASRRAPTETEAFF.

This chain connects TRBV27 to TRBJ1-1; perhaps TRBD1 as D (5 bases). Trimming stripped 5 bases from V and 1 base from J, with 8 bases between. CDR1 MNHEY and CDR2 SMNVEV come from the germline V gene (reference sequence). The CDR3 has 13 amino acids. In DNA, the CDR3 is TGTGCCAGCAGTCGGGGACGGAACACTGAAGCTTTCTTT. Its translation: CASSRGRNTEAFF.

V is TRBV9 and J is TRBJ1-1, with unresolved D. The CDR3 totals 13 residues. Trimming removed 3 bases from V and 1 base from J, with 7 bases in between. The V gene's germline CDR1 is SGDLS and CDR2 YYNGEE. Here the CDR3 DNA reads TGTGCCAGCAGCGCCTCACAGAACACTGAAGCTTTCTTT. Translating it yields CASSASQNTEAFF.

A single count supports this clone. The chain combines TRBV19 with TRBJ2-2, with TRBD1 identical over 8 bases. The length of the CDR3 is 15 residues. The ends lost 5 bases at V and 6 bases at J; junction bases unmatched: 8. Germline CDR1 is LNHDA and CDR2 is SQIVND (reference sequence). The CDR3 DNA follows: TGTGCCAGTAGTGAGCAGGGGGCATCGGCCGGGGAGCTGTTTTTT. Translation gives CASSEQGASAGELFF.

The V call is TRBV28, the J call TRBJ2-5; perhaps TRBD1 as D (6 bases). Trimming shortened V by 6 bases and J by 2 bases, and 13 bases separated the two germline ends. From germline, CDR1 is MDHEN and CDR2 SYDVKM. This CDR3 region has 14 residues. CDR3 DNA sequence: TGTGCCAGCAGCTTGACAGGTCGACAAGAGACCCAGTACTTC. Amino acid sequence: CASSLTGRQETQYF.

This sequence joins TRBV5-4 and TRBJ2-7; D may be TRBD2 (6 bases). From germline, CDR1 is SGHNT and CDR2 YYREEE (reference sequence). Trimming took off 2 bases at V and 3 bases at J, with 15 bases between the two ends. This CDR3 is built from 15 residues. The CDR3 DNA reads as TGTGCCAGCAGCTTATTGGGGACTCCAAACTACGAGCAGTACTTC. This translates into CASSLLGTPNYEQYF. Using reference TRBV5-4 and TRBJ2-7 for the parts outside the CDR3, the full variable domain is ETGVTQSPTHLIKTRGQQVTLRCSSQSGHNTVSWYQQALGQGPQFIFQYYREEENGRGNFPPRFSGLQFPNYSSELNVNALELDDSALYLCASSLLGTPNYEQYFGPGTRLTVT.

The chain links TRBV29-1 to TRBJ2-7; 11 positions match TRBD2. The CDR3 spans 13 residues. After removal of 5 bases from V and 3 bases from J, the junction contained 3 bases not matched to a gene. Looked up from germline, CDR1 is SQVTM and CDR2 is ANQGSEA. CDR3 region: CSVTSGSNYEQYF. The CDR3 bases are TGCAGCGTTACTAGCGGGAGTAACTACGAGCAGTACTTC.

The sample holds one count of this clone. CDR3: CASSLDRSRQPQHF. The DNA of the CDR3 is TGTGCCAGCAGCTTAGATCGGAGCCGGCAGCCCCAGCATTTT. V and J are TRBV7-2 and TRBJ1-5; no clear D gene. Germline V gene sequence: CDR1 SGHTA, CDR2 FQGNSA. The CDR3 loop spans 14 amino acids. Between the trimmed V and J ends, which lost 1 base and 7 bases, there was a span of 11 bases.

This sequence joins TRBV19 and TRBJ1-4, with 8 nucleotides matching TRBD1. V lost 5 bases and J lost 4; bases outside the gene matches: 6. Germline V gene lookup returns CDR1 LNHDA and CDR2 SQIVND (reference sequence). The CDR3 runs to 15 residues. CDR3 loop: CASSPDRGVNEKLFF. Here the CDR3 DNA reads TGTGCCAGTAGTCCCGACAGGGGCGTTAATGAAAAACTGTTTTTT.

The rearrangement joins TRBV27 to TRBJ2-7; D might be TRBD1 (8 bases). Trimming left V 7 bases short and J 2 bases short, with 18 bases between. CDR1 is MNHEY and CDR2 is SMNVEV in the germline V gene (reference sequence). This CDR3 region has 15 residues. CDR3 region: CASTLSGTGTYEQYF. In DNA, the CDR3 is TGTGCCAGCACCCTGAGCGGGACAGGTACCTACGAGCAGTACTTC.

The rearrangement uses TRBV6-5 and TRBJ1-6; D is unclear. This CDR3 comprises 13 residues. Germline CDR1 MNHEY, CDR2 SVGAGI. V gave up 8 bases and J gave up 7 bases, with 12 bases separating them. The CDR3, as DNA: TGTGCCAGCTTGAATATTGGGAATTCACCCCTCCACTTT. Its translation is CASLNIGNSPLHF.

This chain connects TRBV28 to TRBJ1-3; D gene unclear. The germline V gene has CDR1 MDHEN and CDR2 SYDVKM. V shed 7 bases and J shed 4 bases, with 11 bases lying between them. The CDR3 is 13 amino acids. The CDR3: CASTGVGGNTIYF. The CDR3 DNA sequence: TGTGCCAGCACTGGGGTTGGAGGAAACACCATATATTTT.

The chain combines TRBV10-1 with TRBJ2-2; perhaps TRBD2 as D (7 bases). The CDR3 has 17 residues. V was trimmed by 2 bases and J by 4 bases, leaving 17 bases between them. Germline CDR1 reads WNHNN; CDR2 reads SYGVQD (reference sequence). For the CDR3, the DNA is TGCGCCAGCAGTGAGGCCCCCCGGGGGGCTGGCACCGGGGAGCTGTTTTTT. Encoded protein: CASSEAPRGAGTGELFF.